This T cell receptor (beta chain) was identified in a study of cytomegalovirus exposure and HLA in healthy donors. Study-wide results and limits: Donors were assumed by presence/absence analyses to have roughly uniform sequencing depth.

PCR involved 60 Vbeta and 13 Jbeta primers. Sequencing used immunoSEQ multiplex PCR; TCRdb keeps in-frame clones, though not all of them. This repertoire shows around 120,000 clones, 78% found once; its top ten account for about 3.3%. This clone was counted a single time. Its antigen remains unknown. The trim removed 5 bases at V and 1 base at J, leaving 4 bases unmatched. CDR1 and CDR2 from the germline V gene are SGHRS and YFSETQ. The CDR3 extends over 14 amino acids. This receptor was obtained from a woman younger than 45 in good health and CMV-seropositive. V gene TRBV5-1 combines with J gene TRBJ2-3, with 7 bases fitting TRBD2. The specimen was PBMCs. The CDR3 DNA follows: TGCGCCAGCAGTGAACGGGGGGGCACAGATACGCAGTATTTT. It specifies CASSERGGTDTQYF.